This entry concerns a single T cell receptor beta chain. Its antigen is currently unknown. This sample is part of a study of Ad26.COV2.S vaccination and SARS-CoV-2 variants. Looking at the study overall: The authors gave Ad26.COV2.S intramuscularly, either once or twice 56 days apart. Whole-study findings and limits: Vaccine recipients and placebo recipients showed similar non-spike TCR breadth.

Described treatment: roughly 20 received Ad26.COV2.S at low or high dose, single or two shots; 5 received placebo; per-sample allocation not given. Specimen acquisition occurred on day 63 following the initial vaccine or placebo injection. An 18-55-year-old adult in Boston served as donor. Sequencing used immunoSEQ multiplex PCR; TCRdb keeps in-frame clones, though not all of them. The table shows 300,000 to 350,000 clones, with around 84% occurring only once. The sequence was collected from a person aged 18-60 years who received the Ad26.COV2.S COVID-19 vaccine or a placebo. This material consisted of peripheral blood, taken in a trial of Ad26.COV2.S vaccine versus placebo.

CDR3 protein: CAATGTNQETQYF. CDR3 bases: TGTGCCGCCACCGGTACTAACCAAGAGACCCAGTACTTC. The chain recombines TRBV24-1 with TRBJ2-5; D not resolved. CDR1 KGHDR and CDR2 SFDVKD come from the germline V gene. Trimming removed 12 bases from V and 0 bases from J, with 13 bases in between. The CDR3 sequence is 13 residues long.